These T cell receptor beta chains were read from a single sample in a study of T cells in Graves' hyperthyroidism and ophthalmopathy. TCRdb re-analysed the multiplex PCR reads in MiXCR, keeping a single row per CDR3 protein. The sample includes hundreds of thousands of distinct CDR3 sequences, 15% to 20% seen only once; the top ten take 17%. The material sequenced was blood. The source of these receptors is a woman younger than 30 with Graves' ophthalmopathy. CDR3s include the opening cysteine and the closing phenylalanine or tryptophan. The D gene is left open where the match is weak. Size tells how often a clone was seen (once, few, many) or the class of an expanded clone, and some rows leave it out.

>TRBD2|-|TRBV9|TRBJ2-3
TGTGCCAGCAGCACACGCTTACTAGCGGAGGGCACAGATACGCAGTATTTT
CASSTRLLAEGTDTQYF
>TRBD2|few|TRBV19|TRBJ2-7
TGTGCCAGTAGTTGGTCTAGCGGGAGGGCGGACGAGCAGTACTTC
CASSWSSGRADEQYF
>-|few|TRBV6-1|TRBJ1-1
TGTGCCACCATTGGATCGGGCCCCCCGGGTGAAGCTTTCTTT
CATIGSGPPGEAFF
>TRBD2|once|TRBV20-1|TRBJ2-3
TGCAGTGCTAGAGGTTATCCGGGACTAGACACAGATACGCAGTATTTT
CSARGYPGLDTDTQYF
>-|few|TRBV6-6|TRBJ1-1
TGTGCCAGCAGTTACACCCTCCAGACAGGCACTGAAGCTTTCTTT
CASSYTLQTGTEAFF
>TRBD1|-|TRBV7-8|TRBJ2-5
TGTGCCAGCAGCTTGTCGGGACAGGGTCCAGAGACCCAGTACTTC
CASSLSGQGPETQYF
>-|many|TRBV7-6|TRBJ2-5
TGTGCCAGCAGCCCCACGACCCAGACACGTCGAGAGACCCAGTACTTC
CASSPTTQTRRETQYF
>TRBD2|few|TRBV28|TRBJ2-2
TGTGCCAGCAGTTTATGGAGGGAGGGCGACACCGGGGAGCTGTTTTTT
CASSLWREGDTGELFF
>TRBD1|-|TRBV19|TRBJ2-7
TGTGCCAGTAAGTTCGGGACAGGGGACTACGAGCAGTACTTC
CASKFGTGDYEQYF
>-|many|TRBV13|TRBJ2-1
TGTGCCAGCAATCCTCGGGGGAGGCAGGTCGATGAGCAGTTCTTC
CASNPRGRQVDEQFF
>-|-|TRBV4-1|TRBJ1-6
TGCGCCAGCATGGGGCTAGGTTCACCCCTCCACTTT
CASMGLGSPLHF
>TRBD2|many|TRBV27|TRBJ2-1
TGTGCCAGCAGTGGGGAGGGCAGGAACCTCAATGAGCAGTTCTTC
CASSGEGRNLNEQFF
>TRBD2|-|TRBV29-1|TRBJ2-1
TGCAGCGTTGGAGTCGGACTAGCGGGAGTACATGAGCAGTTCTTC
CSVGVGLAGVHEQFF
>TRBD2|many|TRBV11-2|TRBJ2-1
TGTGCCAGCAGAACTAGCGGGAGCTACAATGAGCAGTTCTTC
CASRTSGSYNEQFF
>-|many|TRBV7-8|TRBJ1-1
TGTGCCAGCAGCTTAGCATTTCAAGAAGCTTTCTTT
CASSLAFQEAFF
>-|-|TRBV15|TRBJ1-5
TGTGCCACCAGCCCTACCCTGGGTGTCGGCCAGCCCCAGCATTTT
CATSPTLGVGQPQHF
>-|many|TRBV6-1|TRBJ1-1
TGCGCAGGGTCGGCAGACGGGGGGCGGACTGAAGCTTTCTTT
CAGSADGGRTEAFF
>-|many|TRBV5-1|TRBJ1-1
TGCGCCAGCAATTCCGCAGGGAACACTGAAGCTTTCTTT
CASNSAGNTEAFF
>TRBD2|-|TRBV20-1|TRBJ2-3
TGCAGTGCTAGCGATCCTAGCGGGAGGCCAGATACGCAGTATTTT
CSASDPSGRPDTQYF
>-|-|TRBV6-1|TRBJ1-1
TGTGCCAGCACCTTTCAAGGAAAGAACACTGAAGCTTTCTTT
CASTFQGKNTEAFF
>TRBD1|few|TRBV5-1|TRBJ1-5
TGCGCCAGCAGCTTTTTAATGACCGGGACAGGGGGCAATCAGCCCCAGCATTTT
CASSFLMTGTGGNQPQHF
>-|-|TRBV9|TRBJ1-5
TGTGCCAGCAGCGAAGGGAGTGCCCCTAATCAGCCCCAGCATTTT
CASSEGSAPNQPQHF
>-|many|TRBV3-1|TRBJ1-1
TGTGCCAGCAGCCAAGCCCACAGGAACACTGAAGCTTTCTTT
CASSQAHRNTEAFF
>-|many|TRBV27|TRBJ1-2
TGTGCCAGCAGCCTATCCCTAGGGGGGGGTGTTGGCTACACCTTC
CASSLSLGGGVGYTF
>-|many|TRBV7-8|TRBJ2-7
TGTGCCAGCAGCTTAGTAGCCCCGGGCCCTAAACCCTACGAGCAGTACTTC
CASSLVAPGPKPYEQYF
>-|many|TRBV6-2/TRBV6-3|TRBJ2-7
TGTGCCAGCAGTTACCCCCCCAGGGGAGACGAGCAGTACTTC
CASSYPPRGDEQYF
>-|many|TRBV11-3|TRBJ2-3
TGTGCCAGCAGCCTAATGGGCCGGGACAACACAGATACGCAGTATTTT
CASSLMGRDNTDTQYF
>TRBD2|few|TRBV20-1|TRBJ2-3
TGCAGTGCTAGCTCCTCGCGGGGGGGTGATACGCAGTATTTT
CSASSSRGGDTQYF
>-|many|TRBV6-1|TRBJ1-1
TGTGCCAGCAGTGAAATCGAGGAGATCACTGAAGCTTTCTTT
CASSEIEEITEAFF
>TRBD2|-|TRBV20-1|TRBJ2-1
TGCAGTGCTAGAGCTACCCGGCTAGCGGGCCCCTCCTACAATGAGCAGTTCTTC
CSARATRLAGPSYNEQFF
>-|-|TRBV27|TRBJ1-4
TGTGCCAGCAGTTTACTAGGGGCAAATTCCAATGAAAAACTGTTTTTT
CASSLLGANSNEKLFF
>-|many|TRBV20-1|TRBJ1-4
TGCAGTGCTAGAGATCTGCAGGGTAATGAAAAACTGTTTTTT
CSARDLQGNEKLFF
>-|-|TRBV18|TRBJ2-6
TGTGCCAGCTCACCCTCAGGAGGGTCCTCTGGGGCCAACGTCCTGACTTTC
CASSPSGGSSGANVLTF